A single sample gave rise to the 21 T cell receptor beta chains below, sequenced in a study of T-cell reconstitution after alpha-beta-depleted transplantation in children. The TCRbeta library incorporated unique molecular identifiers. MiXCR, applied by TCRdb to the PCR reads, yields one record per CDR3 protein. The table lists 150,000 to 200,000 distinct CDR3 sequences, 13% to 15% of them singletons. The starting material was PBMCs from the stem cell graft donor, obtained from the stem cell graft. Every receptor here comes from a human donor who donated a stem cell graft to a child with acute lymphoblastic leukemia.

In its sample, this clonotype was seen many times. One end of the junction is discordant with germline, which a read error may explain. The chain joins TRBV20-1 to TRBJ1-2; tentative D call: TRBD1 (6 bases). Germline assignment: CDR1 DFQATT and CDR2 SNEGSKA (reference sequence). The CDR3 sequence is 14 residues long. The CDR3 loop reads CSAGDRHGLGPDTF. The CDR3, as DNA: TGCAGTGCTGGAGACAGGCACGGACTAGGTCCCGACACCTTC.

This clonotype was detected many times. The chain carries TRBV12-3 or TRBV12-4 and TRBJ1-3; D not certain. V dropped 5 bases and J dropped 3 bases, with 5 bases sitting between them. This CDR3 comprises 12 residues. The DNA for the CDR3 is TGTGCCAGCAGTCTGAATGGAAACACCATATATTTT. It encodes CASSLNGNTIYF.

There are many counts of this clonotype. The chain is built from TRBV5-4 and TRBJ1-2; D might be TRBD1 (6 bases). CDR3 length: 13 residues. The V and J ends lost 2 bases and 7 bases respectively, with 12 bases between them. Germline lookup yields CDR1 SGHNT and CDR2 YYREEE (reference sequence). The CDR3 region has the DNA TGTGCCAGCAGCTTTTGGGGGGCGCGTGGCTACACCTTC. Translating gives CASSFWGARGYTF.

This chain's CDR3 is CSARDGTSGSFHEQYF. The CDR3 DNA is TGCAGTGCTAGAGATGGGACTAGCGGGAGTTTCCACGAGCAGTACTTC. The chain joins TRBV20-1 to TRBJ2-7, with 14 bases matching TRBD2. Trimming cost V 0 bases and J 5 bases; bases outside gene matches: 6. CDR3 length: 16 amino acids. CDR1 is DFQATT, CDR2 SNEGSKA, per germline (reference sequence).

V usage is TRBV2 and J usage is TRBJ2-1, with unresolved D. This CDR3 is 13 amino acids long. Trimming pared 5 bases from V and 7 bases from J, leaving 12 bases between. Germline assignment: CDR1 SNHLY and CDR2 FYNNEI. The CDR3 DNA follows: TGTGCCAGCAGTTCCGGACCGTCGAATGAGCAGTTCTTC. Its protein is CASSSGPSNEQFF. Full variable domain (remainder filled in from reference TRBV2 and TRBJ2-1): EPEVTQTPSHQVTQMGQEVILRCVPISNHLYFYWYRQILGQKVEFLVSFYNNEISEKSEIFDDQFSVERPDGSNFTLKIRSTKLEDSAMYFCASSSGPSNEQFFGPGTRLTVL.

This clonotype turned up a few times. The V gene is TRBV13, the J gene TRBJ2-7, with D possibly matching TRBD2 (7 bases). Germline V gene lookup returns CDR1 PRHDT and CDR2 FYEKMQ (reference sequence). The CDR3 has 19 residues. Deletions cut 4 bases from V and 0 bases from J, with 25 bases between. The CDR3 nucleotides read TGTGCCAGCAGCTCCCCGCGCGGTGGGGGGGGCAGTAGCTCCTACGAGCAGTACTTC. Amino acids: CASSSPRGGGGSSSYEQYF.

V is TRBV7-9 and J is TRBJ2-1, with D unclear. Germline assignment: CDR1 SEHNR and CDR2 FQNEAQ (reference sequence). This CDR3 contains 15 residues. The V and J ends lost 7 bases and 0 bases respectively, with 13 bases between them. The CDR3 region has the DNA TGTGCCAGCAACCCCTTGCGGAGCTCCTACAATGAGCAGTTCTTC. It yields the protein CASNPLRSSYNEQFF. The whole variable domain, remainder taken from reference TRBV7-9 and TRBJ2-1, is DTGVSQNPRHKITKRGQNVTFRCDPISEHNRLYWYRQTLGQGPEFLTYFQNEAQLEKSRLLSDRFSAERPKGSFSTLEIQRTEQGDSAMYLCASNPLRSSYNEQFFGPGTRLTVL.

This clonotype has at least ten counts. The chain combines TRBV6-5 with TRBJ2-2; D gene uncertain. The germline gives CDR1 MNHEY, CDR2 SVGAGI. The CDR3 is 14 amino acids. V was clipped by 2 bases and J by 5 bases, with 9 bases between them. The CDR3 nucleotides read TGTGCCAGCAGTTACAGACTCTGGACCGGGGAGCTGTTTTTT. Protein product: CASSYRLWTGELFF.

This clonotype has a count of ten or more. The V call is TRBV20-1, the J call TRBJ2-7; the match to TRBD1 covers 7 bases. V shed 4 bases and J 3 bases; nucleotides not matched to a gene: 15. The germline V gene has CDR1 DFQATT and CDR2 SNEGSKA (reference sequence). This CDR3 region has 16 residues. The CDR3 DNA follows: TGCAGTGCTACACAACAAAATACAGGGGCGGGCTACGAGCAGTACTTC. It codes for CSATQQNTGAGYEQYF.

In this sample, this clonotype turned up once. This may stem from a read error, because a much larger clone lies one nucleotide away. This chain uses TRBV12-3 or TRBV12-4 with TRBJ2-1; a weak D match, TRBD2 (6 bases). V lost 4 bases, J lost 2 bases, and 21 bases lay in between. The CDR3 length is 18 residues. The CDR3 loop reads CASSSRPLSSGAYNEQFF. For the CDR3, the DNA is TGTGCCAGCAGTTCTCGACCCTTGAGTAGCGGAGCCTACAATGAGCAGTTCTTC.

With respect to this clonotype: A much larger clone lies a single base off, so this may be a read error. The V gene is TRBV10-3, the J gene TRBJ2-1; 8 nucleotides align to TRBD2. Trimming took 6 bases from V and 0 from J; bases not matched to a gene: 7. The CDR3 loop spans 16 amino acids. Germline CDR1 reads ENHRY; CDR2 reads SYGVKD. The CDR3 is CAISRNSGSSYNEQFF. In nucleotides, the CDR3 is TGTGCCATCAGCCGCAACAGCGGGAGCTCCTACAATGAGCAGTTCTTC.

This clonotype was detected many times. The gene calls are TRBV5-1 and TRBJ2-7, with TRBD1 matching over 7 bases. CDR3 length equals 14 residues. Looked up from germline, CDR1 is SGHRS and CDR2 is YFSETQ. V dropped 4 bases and J dropped 2; count of bases not matched to a gene: 6. The CDR3 region is CASSTDRATYEQYF. In nucleotides, the CDR3 is TGCGCCAGCAGCACAGACAGGGCTACCTACGAGCAGTACTTC.

The sample holds many counts of this clonotype. CDR3 sequence (DNA): TGTGCCAGCAGCCTCAGGAGAGGGGGAACGGAAAAACTGTTTTTT. Encoded protein: CASSLRRGGTEKLFF. The V gene is TRBV7-2, the J gene TRBJ1-4, with D possibly being TRBD1 (6 bases). The CDR3 is made up of 15 amino acids. Per the germline V gene, CDR1 is SGHTA and CDR2 is FQGNSA. The germline V and J ends were trimmed by 5 bases and 8 bases, with 18 bases remaining between them. Filled out from reference TRBV7-2 and TRBJ1-4, the complete variable domain reads GAGVSQSPSNKVTEKGKDVELRCDPISGHTALYWYRQSLGQGLEFLIYFQGNSAPDKSGLPSDRFSAERTGGSVSTLTIQRTQQEDSAVYLCASSLRRGGTEKLFFGSGTQLSVL.

Many counts were recorded for this clonotype. The V gene is TRBV28, the J gene TRBJ2-7; possible D gene TRBD1, 6 bases. The CDR3 loop spans 13 amino acids. Trimming stripped 6 bases from V and 3 bases from J, with 12 bases between. Germline lookup yields CDR1 MDHEN and CDR2 SYDVKM. CDR3: CASRERGFYEQYF. Written as DNA, the CDR3 is TGTGCCAGCAGGGAAAGGGGGTTCTACGAGCAGTACTTC.

CDR3 DNA sequence: TGTGCCAGCAGCTTACGAGACACCACAGATACGCAGTATTTT. Protein: CASSLRDTTDTQYF. V is TRBV11-3 and J is TRBJ2-3, with D unclear. There are 14 residues in the CDR3. Germline loops: CDR1 SGHNT, CDR2 YENEEA. V was pared by 2 bases and J by 2 bases, with 8 bases between.

This clonotype has a count of ten or more. The chain is built from TRBV5-1 and TRBJ2-2; D ambiguous. V shed 2 bases and J shed 5 bases, with 13 bases lying between them. CDR3 length: 15 residues. Looked up from germline, CDR1 is SGHRS and CDR2 is YFSETQ. CDR3 coding DNA: TGCGCCAGCAGCTTAGGGTCTACCGTTACCGGGGAGCTGTTTTTT. It specifies CASSLGSTVTGELFF.

Many counts were recorded for this clonotype. The CDR3 DNA reads TGTGCCAGCAGTTCCCGACTGTTCACCTACAATGAGCAGTTCTTC. Translating gives CASSSRLFTYNEQFF. The V gene is TRBV12-3 or TRBV12-4, the J gene TRBJ2-1, with no clear D. The germline V and J ends were trimmed by 4 bases and 2 bases, with 12 bases remaining between them. The length of the CDR3 is 15 residues.

This clonotype was recorded at least ten times. One junction end disagrees with the germline gene, perhaps due to a read error. The chain is built from TRBV12-3 or TRBV12-4 and TRBJ1-1; 7 bases are a match to TRBD1. The CDR3 contains 12 residues. The CDR3 protein is CASSRGDRECHF. The CDR3 DNA sequence: TGTGCCAGCAGCCGGGGGGACAGAGAGTGTCACTTT.

This clonotype has only one observation. V usage is TRBV10-3 and J usage is TRBJ2-1; 14 bases align to TRBD2. The CDR3 is 17 amino acids. J was trimmed by 7 bases and V by 5 bases; bases with no gene match: 10. The germline V gene has CDR1 ENHRY and CDR2 SYGVKD. CDR3 residues: CAISSPGLAGVGNEQFF. In nucleotides, the CDR3 is TGTGCCATCAGTTCCCCGGGACTAGCGGGAGTGGGTAATGAGCAGTTCTTC.

At least ten counts were recorded for this clonotype. CDR3 in DNA: TGCAGTGCCCAGCGACTAGCGGGACGGATCGAGCAGTACTTC. It specifies CSAQRLAGRIEQYF. V usage is TRBV20-1 and J usage is TRBJ2-7, with 11 bases aligning to TRBD2. The CDR3 consists of 14 residues. Germline CDR1 and CDR2: DFQATT and SNEGSKA (reference sequence). V lost 6 bases and J lost 6; bases outside the gene matches: 10.

This clonotype has ten or more counts. The chain combines TRBV27 with TRBJ2-1, with 7 bases lining up with TRBD2. V dropped 7 bases and J dropped 4; count of bases not matched to a gene: 10. Germline CDR1 is MNHEY and CDR2 is SMNVEV (reference sequence). The CDR3 has 15 amino acids. The CDR3 DNA is TGTGCCAGCAACGAGGGGCTAGCGGATTACAATGAGCAGTTCTTC. The encoded protein is CASNEGLADYNEQFF.